This TCR beta chain was captured by sequencing in a study of T cells in Graves' hyperthyroidism and ophthalmopathy. Patients aged 18 to 65 had newly diagnosed hyperthyroidism that had lasted under 2 months. The diagnostic basis comprised clinical symptoms, serum thyroxine and TRAb, thyroid ultrasound and orbital computed tomography. Study conclusions and caveats: Peripheral blood also featured most of the thyroid clonotypes expanded above 0.001.

The CDR3 has 13 residues. Germline V lookup: CDR1 SQVTM, CDR2 ANQGSEA. Trimming cost V 4 bases and J 1 base, with 10 bases left between them. The CDR3 regions of TCR beta were amplified from RNA transcripts. HTBI primers were employed in a first-round RT-PCR of the TCR CDR3. TCRdb reanalysed the multiplex PCR reads using MiXCR and keeps one entry per CDR3 protein. The repertoire holds approximately 400,000 distinct CDR3 sequences, with more than 20% as singletons. This clonotype turned up a few times. Its target is unknown. Sequences were obtained from blood. The sequence derives from a man aged 50-60 years with Graves' hyperthyroidism. The genes are TRBV29-1 and TRBJ1-1; no clear D. For the CDR3, the DNA is TGCAGCGTTGCTGTCGGGCGGAACACTGAAGCTTTCTTT. Protein product: CSVAVGRNTEAFF.